The entry that follows covers one TCR beta chain sequence. Its antigen is currently unknown. This sample was taken from a study of T cell repertoires in cytomegalovirus infection. At the level of the study: Both a matching HLA type and CMV infection were indicated by public TCR beta signatures.

TCRdb redid the calling of the reads with MiXCR, one entry per CDR3 protein. The sample lists under 850,000 distinct CDR3 sequences, 35% occurring once. Findings and limits, study-wide: HLA-C-restricted CMV-specific TCR beta clonotypes prevailed in the ex vivo response. Identification of carriers of CMV plus the relevant HLA was achieved through cumulative public TCR beta family frequency.

The clonotype was recovered from a human donor in good health (CMV status not recorded). Some clones in this sample may be carry-over from other donors' samples. The sequenced sample was PBMCs.

The CDR3 region has the DNA TGTGCCAGCAGTCGCAAGGTTGGGTCTAGCGTCACGAACTCCTACAATGAGCAGTTCTTC. It codes for CASSRKVGSSVTNSYNEQFF. The V gene is TRBV6-5, the J gene TRBJ2-1; D possibly corresponds to TRBD2 (6 bases). V was clipped by 5 bases and J by 0 bases, with 26 bases between them. CDR1 MNHEY and CDR2 SVGAGI come from the germline V gene. This CDR3 has 20 residues.